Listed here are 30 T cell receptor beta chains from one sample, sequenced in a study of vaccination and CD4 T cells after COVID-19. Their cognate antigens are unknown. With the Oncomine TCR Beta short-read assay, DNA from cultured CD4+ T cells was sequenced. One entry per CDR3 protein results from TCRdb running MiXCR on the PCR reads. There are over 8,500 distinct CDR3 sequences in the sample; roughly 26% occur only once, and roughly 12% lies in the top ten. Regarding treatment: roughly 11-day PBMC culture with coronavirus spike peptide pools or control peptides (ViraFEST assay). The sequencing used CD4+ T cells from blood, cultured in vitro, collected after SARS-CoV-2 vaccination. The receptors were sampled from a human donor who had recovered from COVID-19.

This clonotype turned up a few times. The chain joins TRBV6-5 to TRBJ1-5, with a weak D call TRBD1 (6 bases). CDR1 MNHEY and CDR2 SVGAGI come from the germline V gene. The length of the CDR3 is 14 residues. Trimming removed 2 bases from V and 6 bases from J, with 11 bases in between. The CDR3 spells CASSYLQGFQPQHF. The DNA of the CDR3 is TGTGCCAGCAGTTACCTACAGGGTTTTCAGCCCCAGCATTTT.

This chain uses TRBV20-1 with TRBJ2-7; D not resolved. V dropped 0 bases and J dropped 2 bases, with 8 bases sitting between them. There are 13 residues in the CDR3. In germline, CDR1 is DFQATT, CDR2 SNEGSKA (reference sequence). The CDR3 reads CSARDPGPYEQYF. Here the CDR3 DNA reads TGCAGTGCTAGAGACCCCGGGCCCTACGAGCAGTACTTC.

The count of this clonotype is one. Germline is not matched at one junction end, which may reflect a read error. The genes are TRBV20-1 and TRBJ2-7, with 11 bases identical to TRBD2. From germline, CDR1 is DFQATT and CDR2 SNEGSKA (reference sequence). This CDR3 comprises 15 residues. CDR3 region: CSALKRLAGSCEQCF. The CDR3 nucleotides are TGCAGTGCTCTAAAGAGACTAGCGGGGTCCTGCGAGCAGTGCTTC.

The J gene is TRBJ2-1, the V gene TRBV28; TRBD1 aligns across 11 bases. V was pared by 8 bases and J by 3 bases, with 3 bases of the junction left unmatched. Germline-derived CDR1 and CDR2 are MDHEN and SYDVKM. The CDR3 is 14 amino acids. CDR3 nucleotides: TGTGCCAGCTCCGGGACAGGGGGCTACAATGAGCAGTTCTTC. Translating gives CASSGTGGYNEQFF.

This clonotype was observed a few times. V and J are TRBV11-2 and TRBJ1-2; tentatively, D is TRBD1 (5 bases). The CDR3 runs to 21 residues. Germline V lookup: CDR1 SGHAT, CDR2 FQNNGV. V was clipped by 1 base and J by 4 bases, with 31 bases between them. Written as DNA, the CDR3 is TGTGCCAGCAGCTTAGTCGGCAGGAGGGCTCCTGACACCGGCGGGGGCTATGGCTACACCTTC. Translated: CASSLVGRRAPDTGGGYGYTF.

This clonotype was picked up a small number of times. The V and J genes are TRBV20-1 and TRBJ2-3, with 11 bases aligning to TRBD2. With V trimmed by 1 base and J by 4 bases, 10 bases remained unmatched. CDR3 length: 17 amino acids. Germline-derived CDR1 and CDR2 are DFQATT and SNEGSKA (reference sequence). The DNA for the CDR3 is TGCAGTGCTAGAGTAATTACTTTAGCGGGAGGGGCAGATACGCAGTATTTT. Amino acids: CSARVITLAGGADTQYF.

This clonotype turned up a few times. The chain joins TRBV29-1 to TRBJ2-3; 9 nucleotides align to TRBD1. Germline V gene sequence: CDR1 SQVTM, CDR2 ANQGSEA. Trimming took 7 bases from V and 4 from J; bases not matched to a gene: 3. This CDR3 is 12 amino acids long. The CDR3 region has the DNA TGCAGCGCTGGACAGGGGCCAGATACGCAGTATTTT. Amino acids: CSAGQGPDTQYF.

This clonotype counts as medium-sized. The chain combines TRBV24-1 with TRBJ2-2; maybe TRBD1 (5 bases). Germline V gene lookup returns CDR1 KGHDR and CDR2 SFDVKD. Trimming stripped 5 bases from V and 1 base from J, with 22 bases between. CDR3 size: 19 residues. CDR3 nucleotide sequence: TGTGCCACCAGTGCCTCGGAAAGGGGCCCGGCATTGAACACCGGGGAGCTGTTTTTT. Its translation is CATSASERGPALNTGELFF.

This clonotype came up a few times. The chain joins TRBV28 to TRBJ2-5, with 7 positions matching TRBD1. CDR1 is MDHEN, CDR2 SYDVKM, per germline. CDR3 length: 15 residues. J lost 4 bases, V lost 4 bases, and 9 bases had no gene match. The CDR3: CASSSGKAGGETQYF. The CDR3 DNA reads TGTGCCAGCAGTTCCGGAAAAGCAGGGGGAGAGACCCAGTACTTC. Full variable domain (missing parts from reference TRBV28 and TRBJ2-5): DVKVTQSSRYLVKRTGEKVFLECVQDMDHENMFWYRQDPGLGLRLIYFSYDVKMKEKGDIPEGYSVSREKKERFSLILESASTNQTSMYLCASSSGKAGGETQYFGPGTRLLVL.

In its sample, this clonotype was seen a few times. CDR3 bases: TGTGCCAGTAGTATAGCGTTGAGGGGTGGCTACACCTTC. It codes for CASSIALRGGYTF. The chain recombines TRBV19 with TRBJ1-2; D may be TRBD1 (5 bases). Germline V lookup: CDR1 LNHDA, CDR2 SQIVND (reference sequence). V was trimmed by 1 base and J by 7 bases, leaving 10 bases between them. The CDR3 runs to 13 residues.

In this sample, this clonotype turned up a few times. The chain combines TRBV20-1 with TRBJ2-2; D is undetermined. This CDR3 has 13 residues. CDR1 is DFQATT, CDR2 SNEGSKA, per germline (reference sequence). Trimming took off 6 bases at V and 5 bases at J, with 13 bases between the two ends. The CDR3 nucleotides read TGCAGTGCCACAAATTACCCGACCGGGGAGCTGTTTTTT. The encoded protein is CSATNYPTGELFF.

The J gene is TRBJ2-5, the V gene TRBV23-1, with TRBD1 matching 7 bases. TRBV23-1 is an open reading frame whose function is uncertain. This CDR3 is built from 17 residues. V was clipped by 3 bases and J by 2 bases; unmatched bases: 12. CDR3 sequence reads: CASSHLRDSRLQETQYF. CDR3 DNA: TGCGCCAGCAGTCACCTCCGGGACAGCAGGCTTCAAGAGACCCAGTACTTC.

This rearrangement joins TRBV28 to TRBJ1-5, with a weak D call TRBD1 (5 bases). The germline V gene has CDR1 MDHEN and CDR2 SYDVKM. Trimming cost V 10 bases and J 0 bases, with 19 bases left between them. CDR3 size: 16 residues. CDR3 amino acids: CANSPAGTPSNQPQHF. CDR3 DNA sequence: TGTGCCAACAGCCCCGCAGGGACCCCTAGCAATCAGCCCCAGCATTTT.

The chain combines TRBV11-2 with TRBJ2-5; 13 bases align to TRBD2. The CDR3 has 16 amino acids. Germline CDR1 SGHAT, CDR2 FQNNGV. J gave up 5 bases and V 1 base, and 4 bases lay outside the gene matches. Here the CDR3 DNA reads TGTGCCAGCAGCTTAGGACTAGCGGGAGGAGAGGAGACCCAGTACTTC. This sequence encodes CASSLGLAGGEETQYF.

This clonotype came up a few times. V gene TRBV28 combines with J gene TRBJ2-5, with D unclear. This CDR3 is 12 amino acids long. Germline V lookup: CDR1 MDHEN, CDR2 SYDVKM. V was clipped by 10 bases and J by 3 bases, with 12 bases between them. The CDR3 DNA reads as TGTGCCATCCGATCCCAGAAAGAGACCCAGTACTTC. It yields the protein CAIRSQKETQYF.

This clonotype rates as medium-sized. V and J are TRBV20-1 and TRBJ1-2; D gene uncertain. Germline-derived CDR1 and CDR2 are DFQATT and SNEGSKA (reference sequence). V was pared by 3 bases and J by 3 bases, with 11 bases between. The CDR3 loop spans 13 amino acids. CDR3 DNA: TGCAGTGCTAGGGAGTGGGGTTACTATGGCTACACCTTC. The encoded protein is CSAREWGYYGYTF.

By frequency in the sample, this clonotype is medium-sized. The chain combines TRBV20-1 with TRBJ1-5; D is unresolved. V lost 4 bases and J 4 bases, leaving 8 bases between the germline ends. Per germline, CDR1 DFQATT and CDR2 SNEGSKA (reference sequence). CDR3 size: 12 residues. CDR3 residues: CSANDGNQPQHF. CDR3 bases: TGCAGTGCTAATGACGGAAATCAGCCCCAGCATTTT.

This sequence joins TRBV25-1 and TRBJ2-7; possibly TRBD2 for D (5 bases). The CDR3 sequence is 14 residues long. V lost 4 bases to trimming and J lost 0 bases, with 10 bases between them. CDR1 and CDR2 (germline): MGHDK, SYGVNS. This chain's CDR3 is CASSAQRSSYEQYF. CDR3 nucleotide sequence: TGTGCCAGCAGTGCCCAGCGGAGCTCCTACGAGCAGTACTTC.

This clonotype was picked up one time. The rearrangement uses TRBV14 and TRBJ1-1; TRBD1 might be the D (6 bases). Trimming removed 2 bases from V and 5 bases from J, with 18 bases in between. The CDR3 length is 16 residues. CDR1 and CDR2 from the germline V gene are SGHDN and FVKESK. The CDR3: CASSQPSWGGWTEAFF. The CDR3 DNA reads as TGTGCCAGCAGCCAACCCAGTTGGGGGGGCTGGACTGAAGCTTTCTTT. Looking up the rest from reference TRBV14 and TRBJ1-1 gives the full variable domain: EAGVTQFPSHSVIEKGQTVTLRCDPISGHDNLYWYRRVMGKEIKFLLHFVKESKQDESGMPNNRFLAERTGGTYSTLKVQPAELEDSGVYFCASSQPSWGGWTEAFFGQGTRLTVV.

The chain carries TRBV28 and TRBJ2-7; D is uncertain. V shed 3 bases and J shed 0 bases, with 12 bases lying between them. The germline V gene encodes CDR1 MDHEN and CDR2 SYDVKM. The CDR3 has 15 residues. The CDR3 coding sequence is TGTGCCAGCAGTTTGTCGACGGCCGACTCCTACGAGCAGTACTTC. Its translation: CASSLSTADSYEQYF.

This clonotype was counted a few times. The CDR3 is CSASRGAFGFF. CDR3 coding DNA: TGCAGTGCTTCGAGGGGGGCCTTCGGGTTCTTC. The V call is TRBV20-1, the J call TRBJ2-1, with D possibly called TRBD1 or TRBD2 (6 bases each). Germline V gene data show CDR1 as DFQATT and CDR2 as SNEGSKA (reference sequence). The CDR3 spans 11 residues. Trimming cost V 5 bases and J 15 bases, with 17 bases left between them.

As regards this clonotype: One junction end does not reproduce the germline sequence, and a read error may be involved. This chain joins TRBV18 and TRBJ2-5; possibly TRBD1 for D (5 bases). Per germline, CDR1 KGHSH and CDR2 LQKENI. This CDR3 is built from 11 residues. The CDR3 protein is CASSLTEAQYF. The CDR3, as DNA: TGTGCCAGCTCGCTGACAGAGGCCCAGTACTTC.

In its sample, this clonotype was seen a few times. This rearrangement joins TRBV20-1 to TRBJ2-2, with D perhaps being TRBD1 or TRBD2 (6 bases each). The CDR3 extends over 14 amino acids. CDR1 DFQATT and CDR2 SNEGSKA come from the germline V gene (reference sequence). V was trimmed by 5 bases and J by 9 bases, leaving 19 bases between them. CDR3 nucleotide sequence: TGCAGTGCTTTACCGGGGGCTAGTAGCAGGGAGCTGTTTTTT. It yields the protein CSALPGASSRELFF.

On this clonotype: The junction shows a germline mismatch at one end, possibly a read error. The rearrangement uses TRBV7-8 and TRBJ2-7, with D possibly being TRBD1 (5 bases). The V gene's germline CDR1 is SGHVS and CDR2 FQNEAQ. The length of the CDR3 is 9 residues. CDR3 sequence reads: CASRQTGSF. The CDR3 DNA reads TGTGCCAGCAGGCAAACAGGATCCTTC.

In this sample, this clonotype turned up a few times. As DNA, the CDR3 is TGCAGTGCTAGAGAGGGTAGCGGGAGGCAAGAGACCCAGTACTTC. It specifies CSAREGSGRQETQYF. The chain is built from TRBV20-1 and TRBJ2-5; 10 bases agree with TRBD2. The CDR3 has 15 residues. Germline CDR1 reads DFQATT; CDR2 reads SNEGSKA (reference sequence). Losses at the gene ends were 0 bases for V and 2 bases for J; bases not matched to a gene: 3.

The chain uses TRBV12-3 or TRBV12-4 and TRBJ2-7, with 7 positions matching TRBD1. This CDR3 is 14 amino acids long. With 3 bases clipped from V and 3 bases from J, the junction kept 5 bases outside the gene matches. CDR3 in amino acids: CASSFRDSGYEQYF. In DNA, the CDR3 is TGTGCCAGCAGTTTCCGGGACAGCGGCTACGAGCAGTACTTC.

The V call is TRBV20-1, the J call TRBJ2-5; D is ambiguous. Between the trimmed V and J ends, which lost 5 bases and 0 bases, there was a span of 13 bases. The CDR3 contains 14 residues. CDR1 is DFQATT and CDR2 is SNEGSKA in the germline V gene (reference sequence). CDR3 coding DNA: TGCAGTGCTCCCCTTCGAACTTACCAAGAGACCCAGTACTTC. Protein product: CSAPLRTYQETQYF.

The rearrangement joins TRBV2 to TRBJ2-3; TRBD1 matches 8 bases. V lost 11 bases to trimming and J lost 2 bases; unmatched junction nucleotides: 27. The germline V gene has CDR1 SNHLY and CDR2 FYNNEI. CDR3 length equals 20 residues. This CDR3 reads CAPTASPGTGLVGDTDTQYF. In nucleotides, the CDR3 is TGTGCCCCCACCGCTTCACCCGGGACAGGCTTAGTTGGGGACACAGATACGCAGTATTTT.

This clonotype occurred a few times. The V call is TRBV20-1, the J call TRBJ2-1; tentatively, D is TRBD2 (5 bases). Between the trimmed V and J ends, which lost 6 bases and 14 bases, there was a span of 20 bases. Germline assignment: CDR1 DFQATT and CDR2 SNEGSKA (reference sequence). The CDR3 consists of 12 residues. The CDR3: CSATLAGLIEFF. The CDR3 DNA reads TGCAGTGCCACCCTAGCCGGACTGATCGAGTTCTTC.

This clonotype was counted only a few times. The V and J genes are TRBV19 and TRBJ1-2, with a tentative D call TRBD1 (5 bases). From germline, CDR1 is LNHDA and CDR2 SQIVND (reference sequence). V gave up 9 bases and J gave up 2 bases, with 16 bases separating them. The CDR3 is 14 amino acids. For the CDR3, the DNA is TGTGCCAGCGCCACAAATGGGGGAAACTATGGCTACACCTTC. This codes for CASATNGGNYGYTF. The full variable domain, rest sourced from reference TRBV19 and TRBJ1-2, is DGGITQSPKYLFRKEGQNVTLSCEQNLNHDAMYWYRQDPGQGLRLIYYSQIVNDFQKGDIAEGYSVSREKKESFPLTVTSAQKNPTAFYLCASATNGGNYGYTFGSGTRLTVV.